One and the same sample provided the 9 T cell receptor beta chains below, sequenced in a study of T-cell reconstitution after alpha-beta-depleted transplantation in children. Unique molecular identifiers were incorporated into the prepared TCRbeta library. TCRdb passed the PCR reads through MiXCR, listing each CDR3 protein once. The table shows roughly 100,000 distinct CDR3 sequences, with about 6.8% occurring only once. The source material was PBMCs, sampled before TCRalphabeta/CD19-depleted stem cell transplant. The receptor source for this set is a boy aged 2-15 years with acute lymphoblastic leukemia, due to receive a stem cell transplant.

This clonotype occurred many times. This chain joins TRBV20-1 and TRBJ1-1; possible D gene TRBD1, 5 bases. CDR3 size: 15 residues. Trimming took off 3 bases at V and 0 bases at J, with 14 bases between the two ends. Germline V lookup: CDR1 DFQATT, CDR2 SNEGSKA (reference sequence). CDR3 coding DNA: TGCAGTGCTAGGGACACGGGATACATGAACACTGAAGCTTTCTTT. Translation: CSARDTGYMNTEAFF.

The chain uses TRBV19 and TRBJ2-5; D gene ambiguous. Looked up from germline, CDR1 is LNHDA and CDR2 is SQIVND (reference sequence). Trimming pared 4 bases from V and 7 bases from J, leaving 13 bases between. The CDR3 covers 13 residues. As DNA, the CDR3 is TGTGCCAGTAGTAATGGGGAAGCCGGGACCCAGTACTTC. Its protein is CASSNGEAGTQYF.

This clonotype was seen many times. The rearrangement joins TRBV12-3 or TRBV12-4 to TRBJ2-7; D might be TRBD2 (7 bases). V dropped 0 bases and J dropped 3 bases, with 12 bases sitting between them. The CDR3 is 15 residues long. CDR3 coding DNA: TGTGCCAGCAGTTTAGCGGGGGGGCCGGTCTACGAGCAGTACTTC. Protein sequence: CASSLAGGPVYEQYF.

This clonotype was seen repeatedly, ten times or more. The chain has TRBV3-1 and TRBJ1-3; no clear D gene. CDR1 is LGHDT and CDR2 is YNNKEL in the germline V gene (reference sequence). This CDR3 comprises 13 residues. V was clipped by 1 base and J by 4 bases, with 5 bases between them. Written as DNA, the CDR3 is TGTGCCAGCAGCCAAGTCGGGGGAAACACCATATATTTT. It specifies CASSQVGGNTIYF.

This clonotype was seen at least ten times. This chain joins TRBV2 and TRBJ2-7; 12 bases align to TRBD2. V trimming: 6 bases; J trimming: 2 bases; junction bases outside the gene matches: 5. Germline V lookup: CDR1 SNHLY, CDR2 FYNNEI. CDR3 length: 15 residues. As DNA, the CDR3 is TGTGCCAGCAGGTCTAGCGGGGGGGTCCCCTACGAGCAGTACTTC. Protein product: CASRSSGGVPYEQYF. The full variable domain, completed using reference TRBV2 and TRBJ2-7, is EPEVTQTPSHQVTQMGQEVILRCVPISNHLYFYWYRQILGQKVEFLVSFYNNEISEKSEIFDDQFSVERPDGSNFTLKIRSTKLEDSAMYFCASRSSGGVPYEQYFGPGTRLTVT.

This clonotype has a count of ten or more. In nucleotides, the CDR3 is TGTGCCAGCAGGGGCGGGACAGGGGCGAGCGAAAAACTGTTTTTT. The encoded protein is CASRGGTGASEKLFF. The chain joins TRBV6-5 to TRBJ1-4, with 10 bases identical to TRBD1. This CDR3 comprises 15 residues. Germline V gives CDR1 MNHEY, CDR2 SVGAGI. V gave up 6 bases and J gave up 8 bases; unmatched junction bases: 9.

This clonotype has just a few counts. This chain uses TRBV5-1 with TRBJ2-2; TRBD2 matches at 11 bases. V lost 4 bases to trimming and J lost 4 bases; unmatched junction nucleotides: 6. Germline CDR1 is SGHRS and CDR2 is YFSETQ. The CDR3 covers 16 residues. This CDR3 reads CASSPGLAGGTGELFF. The CDR3 coding sequence is TGCGCCAGCAGCCCTGGACTAGCGGGCGGCACCGGGGAGCTGTTTTTT.

This clonotype was detected only a few times. The chain carries TRBV4-1 and TRBJ2-7; D tentatively reads TRBD1 or TRBD2 (6 bases each). The CDR3 runs to 14 residues. Germline V CDR1 and CDR2: MGHRA, YSYEKL. V lost 3 bases and J lost 1, with 10 bases in between. The CDR3 reads CASSQSGASYEQYF. CDR3 nucleotides: TGCGCCAGCAGCCAGTCGGGGGCATCCTACGAGCAGTACTTC.

At least ten counts were recorded for this clonotype. The rearrangement joins TRBV10-2 to TRBJ2-3, with 8 positions matching TRBD2. Losses at the gene ends were 2 bases for V and 6 bases for J; bases not matched to a gene: 7. Germline CDR1 and CDR2: WSHSY and SAAADI. The CDR3 loop spans 15 amino acids. The DNA of the CDR3 is TGCGCCAGCAGTGAGAAGGGACTAGTGAGGGATACGCAGTATTTT. Protein sequence: CASSEKGLVRDTQYF.